These 6 T cell receptor beta chains were all obtained from the same sample, sequenced in a study of CXCR3-negative and CXCR3-positive naive CD8 T cells. The libraries of TRB cDNA were prepared using 5' RACE with UMI labels. TCRdb reprocessed the 5' RACE reads and stores each CDR3 protein as one record, lacking DNA. This sample's clone table lists around 47,000 distinct CDR3 sequences. Sequencing was carried out using memory CD8+ T cells from blood. The receptors shown here come from a human donor in good health. Some clones in this sample may be carry-over from other donors' samples.

In terms of frequency, this clonotype is medium-sized (0.01 to 0.1%). This chain joins TRBV20-1 and TRBJ1-2; lacking DNA, the TRBD1 call made by TCRdb goes unchecked. Germline V gives CDR1 DFQATT, CDR2 SNEGSKA (reference sequence). There are 15 residues in the CDR3. CDR3 in amino acids: CSARAKLAPNYGYTF.

CDR3: CASSEGLSNQPQHF. The chain couples TRBV12-3 or TRBV12-4 to TRBJ1-5. The CDR3 contains 14 residues.

V usage is TRBV19 and J usage is TRBJ2-7; TCRdb returns TRBD1, unconfirmable since there is no DNA. Per the germline V gene, CDR1 is LNHDA and CDR2 is SQIVND (reference sequence). The CDR3 consists of 14 residues. This chain's CDR3 is CASSTGQGVFEQYF.

This sequence joins TRBV7-2 and TRBJ2-5; TCRdb picks TRBD2, but there is no DNA to check that call. This CDR3 has 16 residues. Germline CDR1 is SGHTA and CDR2 is FQGNSA. The chain's CDR3 is CASSLALRGGRETQYF.

This rearrangement joins TRBV11-2 to TRBJ2-1. From germline, CDR1 is SGHAT and CDR2 FQNNGV. The CDR3 totals 12 residues. CDR3 sequence reads: CASSFLSEGQFF. The entire variable domain, with the rest obtained from reference TRBV11-2 and TRBJ2-1, is as follows: EAGVAQSPRYKIIEKRQSVAFWCNPISGHATLYWYQQILGQGPKLLIQFQNNGVVDDSQLPKDRFSAERLKGVDSTLKIQPAKLEDSAVYLCASSFLSEGQFFGPGTRLTVL.

This rearrangement joins TRBV6-2 or TRBV6-3 to TRBJ2-3. The CDR3 has 15 residues. Germline V gives CDR1 MNHEY, CDR2 SVGEGT. The CDR3 sequence: CASSYSAGSTDTQYF.